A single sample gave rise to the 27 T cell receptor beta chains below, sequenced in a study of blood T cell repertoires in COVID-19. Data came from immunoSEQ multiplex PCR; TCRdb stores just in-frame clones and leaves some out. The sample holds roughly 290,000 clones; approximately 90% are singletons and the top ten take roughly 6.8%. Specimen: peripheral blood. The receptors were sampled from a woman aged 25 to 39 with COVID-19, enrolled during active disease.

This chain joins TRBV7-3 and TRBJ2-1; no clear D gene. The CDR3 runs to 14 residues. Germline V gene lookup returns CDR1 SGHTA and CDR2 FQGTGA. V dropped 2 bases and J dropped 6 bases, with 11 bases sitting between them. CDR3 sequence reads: CASSLGGLPNEQFF. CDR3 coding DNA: TGTGCCAGCAGCTTAGGCGGCTTGCCCAATGAGCAGTTCTTC.

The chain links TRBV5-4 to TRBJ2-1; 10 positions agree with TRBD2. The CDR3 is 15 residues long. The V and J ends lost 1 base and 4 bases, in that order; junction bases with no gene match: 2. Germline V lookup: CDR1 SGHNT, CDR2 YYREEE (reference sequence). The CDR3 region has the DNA TGTGCCAGCAGCTTGACTAGCGGGACTTACAATGAGCAGTTCTTC. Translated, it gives CASSLTSGTYNEQFF. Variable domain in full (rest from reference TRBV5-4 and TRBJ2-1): ETGVTQSPTHLIKTRGQQVTLRCSSQSGHNTVSWYQQALGQGPQFIFQYYREEENGRGNFPPRFSGLQFPNYSSELNVNALELDDSALYLCASSLTSGTYNEQFFGPGTRLTVL.

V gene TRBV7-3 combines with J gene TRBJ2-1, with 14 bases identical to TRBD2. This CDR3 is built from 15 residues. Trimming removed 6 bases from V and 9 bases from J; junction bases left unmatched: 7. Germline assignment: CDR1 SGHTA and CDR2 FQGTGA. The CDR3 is CASRPGTSGSGEQFF. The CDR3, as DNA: TGTGCCAGCAGACCCGGGACTAGCGGGAGTGGTGAGCAGTTCTTC.

For the CDR3, the DNA is TGTGCCAGCAGCTTAGGGCGGACTTACTACGAGCAGTACTTC. Its protein is CASSLGRTYYEQYF. This sequence joins TRBV7-9 and TRBJ2-7; tentative D call: TRBD2 (5 bases). The CDR3 has 14 amino acids. The V and J ends lost 1 base and 3 bases respectively, with 10 bases between them. Germline loops: CDR1 SEHNR, CDR2 FQNEAQ (reference sequence).

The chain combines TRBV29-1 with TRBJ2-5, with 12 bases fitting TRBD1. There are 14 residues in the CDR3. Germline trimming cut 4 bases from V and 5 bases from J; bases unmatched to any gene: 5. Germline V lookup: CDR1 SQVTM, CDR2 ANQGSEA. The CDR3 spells CSVGGTGGAETQYF. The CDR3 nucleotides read TGCAGCGTTGGGGGGACAGGGGGCGCGGAGACCCAGTACTTC.

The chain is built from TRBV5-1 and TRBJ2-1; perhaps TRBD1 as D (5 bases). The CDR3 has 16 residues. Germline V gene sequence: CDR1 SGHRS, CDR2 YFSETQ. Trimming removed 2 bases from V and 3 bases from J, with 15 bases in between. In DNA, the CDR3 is TGCGCCAGCAGCTTAGCAGGCCAGGGCGGCTACAATGAGCAGTTCTTC. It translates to CASSLAGQGGYNEQFF. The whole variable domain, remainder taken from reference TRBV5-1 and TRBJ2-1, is KAGVTQTPRYLIKTRGQQVTLSCSPISGHRSVSWYQQTPGQGLQFLFEYFSETQRNKGNFPGRFSGRQFSNSRSEMNVSTLELGDSALYLCASSLAGQGGYNEQFFGPGTRLTVL.

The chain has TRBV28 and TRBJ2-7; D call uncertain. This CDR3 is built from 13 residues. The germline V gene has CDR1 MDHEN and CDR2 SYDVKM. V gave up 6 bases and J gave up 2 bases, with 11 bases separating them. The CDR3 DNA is TGTGCCAGCAGCCCCCACACCACCTACGAGCAGTACTTC. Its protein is CASSPHTTYEQYF.

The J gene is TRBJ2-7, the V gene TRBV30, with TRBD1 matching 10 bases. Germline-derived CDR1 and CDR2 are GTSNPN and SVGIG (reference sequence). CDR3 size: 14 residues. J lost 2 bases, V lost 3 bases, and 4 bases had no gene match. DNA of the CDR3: TGTGCCTGGAGCCCCGGGACAGGGGCCTACGAGCAGTACTTC. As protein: CAWSPGTGAYEQYF. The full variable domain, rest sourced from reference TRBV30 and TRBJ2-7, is SQTIHQWPATLVQPVGSPLSLECTVEGTSNPNLYWYRQAAGRGLQLLFYSVGIGQISSEVPQNLSASRPQDRQFILSSKKLLLSDSGFYLCAWSPGTGAYEQYFGPGTRLTVT.

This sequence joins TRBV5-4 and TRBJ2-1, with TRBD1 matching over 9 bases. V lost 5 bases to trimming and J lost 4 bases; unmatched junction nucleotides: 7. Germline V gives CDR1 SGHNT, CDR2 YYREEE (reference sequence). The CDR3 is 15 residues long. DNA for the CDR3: TGTGCCAGCAGATCGGACAGGGGTTATTACAATGAGCAGTTCTTC. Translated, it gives CASRSDRGYYNEQFF.

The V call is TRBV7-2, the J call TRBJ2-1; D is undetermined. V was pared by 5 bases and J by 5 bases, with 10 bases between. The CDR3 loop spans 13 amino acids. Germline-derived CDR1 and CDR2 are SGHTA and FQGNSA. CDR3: CASSPERHNEQFF. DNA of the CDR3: TGTGCCAGCAGCCCTGAGAGGCACAATGAGCAGTTCTTC. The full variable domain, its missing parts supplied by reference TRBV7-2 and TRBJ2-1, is GAGVSQSPSNKVTEKGKDVELRCDPISGHTALYWYRQSLGQGLEFLIYFQGNSAPDKSGLPSDRFSAERTGGSVSTLTIQRTQQEDSAVYLCASSPERHNEQFFGPGTRLTVL.

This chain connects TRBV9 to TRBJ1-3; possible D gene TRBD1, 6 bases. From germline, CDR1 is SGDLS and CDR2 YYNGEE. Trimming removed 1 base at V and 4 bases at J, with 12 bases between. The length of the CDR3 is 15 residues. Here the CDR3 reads CASSVTQGSGNTIYF. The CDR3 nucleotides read TGTGCCAGCAGCGTAACACAGGGTTCAGGAAACACCATATATTTT.

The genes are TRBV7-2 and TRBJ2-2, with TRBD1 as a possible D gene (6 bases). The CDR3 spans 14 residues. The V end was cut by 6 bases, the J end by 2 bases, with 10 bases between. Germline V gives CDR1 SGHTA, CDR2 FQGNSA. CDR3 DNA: TGTGCCAGCAGTGTGGGGGCAAACACCGGGGAGCTGTTTTTT. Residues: CASSVGANTGELFF.

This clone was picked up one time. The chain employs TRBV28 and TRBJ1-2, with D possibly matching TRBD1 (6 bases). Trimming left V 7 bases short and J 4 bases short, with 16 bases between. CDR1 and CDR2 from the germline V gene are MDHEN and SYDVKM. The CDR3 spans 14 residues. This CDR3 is CASNTGLASYGYTF. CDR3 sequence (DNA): TGTGCCAGCAACACAGGGTTGGCTAGCTATGGCTACACCTTC.

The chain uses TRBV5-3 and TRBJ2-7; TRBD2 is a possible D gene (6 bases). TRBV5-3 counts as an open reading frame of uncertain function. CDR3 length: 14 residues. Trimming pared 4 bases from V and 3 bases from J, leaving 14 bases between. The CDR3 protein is CARSPRDRSYEQYF. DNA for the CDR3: TGTGCCAGAAGCCCGCGGGACCGCAGCTACGAGCAGTACTTC.

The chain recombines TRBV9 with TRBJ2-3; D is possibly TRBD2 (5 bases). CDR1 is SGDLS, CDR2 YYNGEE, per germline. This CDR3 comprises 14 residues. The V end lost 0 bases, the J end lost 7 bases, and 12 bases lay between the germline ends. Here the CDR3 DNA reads TGTGCCAGCAGCGTAGGGGAGACCTACAATACGCAGTATTTT. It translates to CASSVGETYNTQYF.

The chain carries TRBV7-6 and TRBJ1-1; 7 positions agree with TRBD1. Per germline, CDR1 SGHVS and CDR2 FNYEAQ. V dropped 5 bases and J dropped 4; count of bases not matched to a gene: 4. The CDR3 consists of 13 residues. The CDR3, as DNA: TGTGCCAGCAGCAAAGGGGGCGGCACTGAAGCTTTCTTT. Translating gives CASSKGGGTEAFF.

This CDR3 reads CASGGYRGDNQPQHF. As DNA, the CDR3 is TGTGCCAGCGGGGGTTACAGGGGTGACAATCAGCCCCAGCATTTT. This chain joins TRBV28 and TRBJ1-5; 7 bases align to TRBD1. This CDR3 region has 15 residues. CDR1 is MDHEN and CDR2 is SYDVKM in the germline V gene. V lost 8 bases, J lost 3 bases, and 10 bases stayed unmatched.

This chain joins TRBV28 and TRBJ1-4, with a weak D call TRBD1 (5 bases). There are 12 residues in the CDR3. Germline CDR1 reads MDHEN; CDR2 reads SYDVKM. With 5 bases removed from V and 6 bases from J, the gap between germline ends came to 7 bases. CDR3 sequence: CASSGAYEKLFF. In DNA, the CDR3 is TGTGCCAGCAGTGGGGCATATGAAAAACTGTTTTTT.

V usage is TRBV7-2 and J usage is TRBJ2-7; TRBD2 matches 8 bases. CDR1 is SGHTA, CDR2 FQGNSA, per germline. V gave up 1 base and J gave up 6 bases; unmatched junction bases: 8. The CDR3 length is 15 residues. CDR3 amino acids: CASSLVRSSGSEQYF. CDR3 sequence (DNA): TGTGCCAGCAGCTTAGTTCGGTCCAGCGGGAGCGAGCAGTACTTC.

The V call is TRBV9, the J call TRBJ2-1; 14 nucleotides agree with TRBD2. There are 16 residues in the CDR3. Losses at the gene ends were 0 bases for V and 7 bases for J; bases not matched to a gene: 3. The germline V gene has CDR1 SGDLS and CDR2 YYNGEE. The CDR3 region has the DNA TGTGCCAGCAGCGTAGGAGGACTAGCGGGAGGAAATGAGCAGTTCTTC. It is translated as CASSVGGLAGGNEQFF.

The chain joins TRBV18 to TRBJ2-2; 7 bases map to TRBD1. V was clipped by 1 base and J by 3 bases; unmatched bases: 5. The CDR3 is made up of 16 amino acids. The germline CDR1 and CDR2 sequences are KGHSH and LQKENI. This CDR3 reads CASSPLRDRDTGELFF. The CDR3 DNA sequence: TGTGCCAGCTCACCACTCCGGGACAGAGACACCGGGGAGCTGTTTTTT.

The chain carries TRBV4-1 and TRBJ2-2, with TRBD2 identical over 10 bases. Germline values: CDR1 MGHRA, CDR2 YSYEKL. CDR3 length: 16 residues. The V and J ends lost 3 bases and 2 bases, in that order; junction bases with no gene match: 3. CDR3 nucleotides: TGCGCCAGCAGCCATGAACTAGCGGGAAACACCGGGGAGCTGTTTTTT. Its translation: CASSHELAGNTGELFF.

Here the CDR3 reads CASSLGFPRANEQFF. As DNA, the CDR3 is TGTGCCAGCAGTTTAGGTTTCCCCAGGGCCAATGAGCAGTTCTTC. The genes are TRBV28 and TRBJ2-1, with D perhaps TRBD1 (5 bases). CDR1 and CDR2 from the germline V gene are MDHEN and SYDVKM. The germline V and J ends were trimmed by 2 bases and 6 bases, with 14 bases remaining between them. The CDR3 totals 15 residues.

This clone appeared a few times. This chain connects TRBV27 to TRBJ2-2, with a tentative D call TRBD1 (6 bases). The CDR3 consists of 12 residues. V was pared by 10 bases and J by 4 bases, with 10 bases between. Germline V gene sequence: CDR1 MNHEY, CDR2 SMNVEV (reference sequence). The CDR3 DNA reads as TGTGCCACAGGGGTTACCACCGGGGAGCTGTTTTTT. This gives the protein CATGVTTGELFF.

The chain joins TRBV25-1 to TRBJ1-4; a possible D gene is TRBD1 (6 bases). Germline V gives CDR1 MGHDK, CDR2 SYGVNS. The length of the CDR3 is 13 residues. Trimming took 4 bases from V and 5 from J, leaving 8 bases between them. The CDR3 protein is CASSAGANEKLFF. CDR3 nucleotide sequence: TGTGCCAGCAGTGCAGGGGCCAATGAAAAACTGTTTTTT.

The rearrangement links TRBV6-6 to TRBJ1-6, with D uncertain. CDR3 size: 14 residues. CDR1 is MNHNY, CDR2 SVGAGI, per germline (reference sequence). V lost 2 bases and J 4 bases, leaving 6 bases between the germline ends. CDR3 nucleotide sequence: TGTGCCAGCAGTTACGCGCATTATAATTCACCCCTCCACTTT. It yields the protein CASSYAHYNSPLHF.

In DNA, the CDR3 is TGTGCCAGCAGCTTGGGACAGGAAAAGACCCAGTACTTC. Its protein product is CASSLGQEKTQYF. The chain is built from TRBV5-4 and TRBJ2-5; possible D gene TRBD1, 6 bases. Between the trimmed V and J ends, which lost 0 bases and 6 bases, there was a span of 9 bases. Germline loops: CDR1 SGHNT, CDR2 YYREEE (reference sequence). This CDR3 comprises 13 residues.